The 16 T cell receptor beta chains in this list originate from one sample, sequenced in a study of neurological immune-mediated disorders. Time point meaning: longitudinal time-point 2. A single record per CDR3 protein comes from TCRdb applying MiXCR to the 5' RACE reads. The sample lists around 49,000 distinct CDR3 sequences, roughly 13% occurring once. The sequencing sample was made of PBMCs. These receptors originate from a male donor with HTLV-1-associated myelopathy (HAM/TSP).

This clonotype was counted ten times or more. The chain carries TRBV11-3 and TRBJ2-7; D is possibly TRBD1 (6 bases). Trimming took off 2 bases at V and 5 bases at J, with 16 bases between the two ends. From germline, CDR1 is SGHNT and CDR2 YENEEA. This CDR3 has 15 amino acids. This CDR3 is CASSLTGTPMDEQYF. The CDR3 bases are TGTGCCAGCAGCTTAACGGGGACACCCATGGACGAGCAGTACTTC.

In this sample, this clonotype turned up many times. The chain combines TRBV7-9 with TRBJ2-5; 9 nucleotides agree with TRBD1. CDR1 and CDR2 (germline): SEHNR, FQNEAQ (reference sequence). V lost 1 base to trimming and J lost 4 bases; unmatched junction nucleotides: 7. The CDR3 is 16 amino acids. The CDR3 spells CASSLGGTGGRETQYF. The CDR3 region has the DNA TGTGCCAGCAGCTTAGGGGGTACAGGGGGCCGAGAGACCCAGTACTTC.

This clonotype was counted at least ten times. The rearrangement joins TRBV7-8 to TRBJ2-5; D gene ambiguous. Per germline, CDR1 SGHVS and CDR2 FQNEAQ. Trimming stripped 1 base from V and 5 bases from J, with 8 bases between. The length of the CDR3 is 13 residues. CDR3 residues: CASSLDRMETQYF. CDR3 nucleotide sequence: TGTGCCAGCAGCTTAGACAGAATGGAGACCCAGTACTTC.

The table lists this clonotype with many counts. This chain uses TRBV20-1 with TRBJ2-6, with D perhaps matching TRBD1 or TRBD2 (6 bases each). Germline V gives CDR1 DFQATT, CDR2 SNEGSKA (reference sequence). Trimming pared 4 bases from V and 2 bases from J, leaving 15 bases between. The CDR3 consists of 16 residues. DNA of the CDR3: TGCAGTGCTAACGATCCGAGGGGGGCTGGGGCCAACGTCCTGACTTTC. It is translated as CSANDPRGAGANVLTF.

The table lists this clonotype with many counts. V and J are TRBV5-5 and TRBJ2-1; 11 bases fit TRBD1. Germline values: CDR1 SGHKS, CDR2 YYEKEE (reference sequence). The CDR3 is 17 residues long. J lost 4 bases, V lost 0 bases, and 6 bases had no gene match. DNA of the CDR3: TGTGCCAGCAGCTTGGCACCCGGGACAGGGGGTTACAATGAGCAGTTCTTC. As protein: CASSLAPGTGGYNEQFF.

Ten or more counts support this clonotype. The rearrangement joins TRBV20-1 to TRBJ1-2; D uncertain. CDR3 length: 15 residues. Germline CDR1 is DFQATT and CDR2 is SNEGSKA (reference sequence). Deletions cut 3 bases from V and 6 bases from J, with 20 bases between. Here the CDR3 reads CSASMGGGLEDGYTF. CDR3 DNA sequence: TGCAGTGCTAGTATGGGAGGTGGTCTTGAGGATGGCTACACCTTC.

This clonotype was picked up many times. The chain employs TRBV29-1 and TRBJ2-7, with TRBD1 as a possible D gene (5 bases). CDR1 and CDR2 (germline): SQVTM, ANQGSEA. The CDR3 has 11 amino acids. Trimming cost V 7 bases and J 1 base, with 8 bases left between them. The CDR3 coding sequence is TGCAGCGCGACAGATTCCTACGAGCAGTACTTC. Translation: CSATDSYEQYF.

This clonotype showed up many times. V usage is TRBV14 and J usage is TRBJ1-1; unclear D gene. Deletions cut 3 bases from V and 1 base from J, with 9 bases between. Per germline, CDR1 SGHDN and CDR2 FVKESK. This CDR3 contains 14 residues. This chain's CDR3 is CASSHGLRNTEAFF. CDR3 sequence (DNA): TGTGCCAGCAGCCACGGTCTCAGGAACACTGAAGCTTTCTTT.

This clonotype was seen repeatedly, ten times or more. The CDR3 DNA reads as TGTGCCAGCAGTGTTGGAGGGAACACTGAAGCTTTCTTT. It translates to CASSVGGNTEAFF. The chain joins TRBV6-1 to TRBJ1-1; unclear D gene. Germline-derived CDR1 and CDR2 are MNHNS and SASEGT. The ends were cut back, 4 bases at V and 1 base at J, with 7 bases in the middle. The CDR3 runs 13 residues.

This clonotype has ten or more counts. The rearrangement links TRBV7-9 to TRBJ2-1; 15 bases map to TRBD2. Germline-derived CDR1 and CDR2 are SEHNR and FQNEAQ (reference sequence). J was trimmed by 0 bases and V by 5 bases; bases with no gene match: 8. This CDR3 has 19 amino acids. CDR3 bases: TGTGCCAGCAGCCCACCCGGGACTAGCGGGGGGAGCTCCTACAATGAGCAGTTCTTC. Encoded protein: CASSPPGTSGGSSYNEQFF. The entire variable domain, with the rest obtained from reference TRBV7-9 and TRBJ2-1, is as follows: DTGVSQNPRHKITKRGQNVTFRCDPISEHNRLYWYRQTLGQGPEFLTYFQNEAQLEKSRLLSDRFSAERPKGSFSTLEIQRTEQGDSAMYLCASSPPGTSGGSSYNEQFFGPGTRLTVL.

V usage is TRBV20-1 and J usage is TRBJ1-1, with unresolved D. Trimming took off 2 bases at V and 6 bases at J, with 4 bases between the two ends. The CDR3 is 10 residues long. In germline, CDR1 is DFQATT, CDR2 SNEGSKA (reference sequence). The CDR3 region is CSARIAEAFF. The DNA for the CDR3 is TGCAGTGCTAGAATCGCTGAAGCTTTCTTT.

This clonotype was seen repeatedly, ten times or more. The chain links TRBV9 to TRBJ2-7; D not certain. Germline assignment: CDR1 SGDLS and CDR2 YYNGEE. The CDR3 is 13 residues long. The V and J ends lost 0 bases and 2 bases respectively, with 6 bases between them. CDR3 loop: CASSVGLTYEQYF. Here the CDR3 DNA reads TGTGCCAGCAGCGTAGGGCTTACCTACGAGCAGTACTTC.

This clonotype was observed at least ten times. The genes are TRBV10-3 and TRBJ2-7; TRBD2 aligns across 9 bases. The V gene end was trimmed by 10 bases and the J gene end by 2 bases; junction bases not matched to a gene: 15. CDR1 and CDR2 from the germline V gene are ENHRY and SYGVKD. The CDR3 sequence is 16 residues long. The CDR3 here is CATAGDTGLATYEQYF. In DNA form, the CDR3 reads TGTGCCACAGCGGGGGACACGGGACTAGCCACCTACGAGCAGTACTTC.

This clonotype was seen many times. This sequence joins TRBV11-3 and TRBJ2-1, with D possibly being TRBD2 (6 bases). The CDR3 is made up of 14 amino acids. Trimming took off 0 bases at V and 9 bases at J, with 12 bases between the two ends. The germline CDR1 and CDR2 sequences are SGHNT and YENEEA. CDR3 sequence reads: CASSLELAGGEQFF. In nucleotides, the CDR3 is TGTGCCAGCAGCTTAGAACTAGCCGGCGGTGAGCAGTTCTTC.

Regarding this clonotype: Compared with germline, one end of the junction differs, possibly owing to a read error. The gene calls are TRBV20-1 and TRBJ1-5; D may be TRBD1 (5 bases). The CDR3 runs 15 residues. Germline V gives CDR1 DFQATT, CDR2 SNEGSKA (reference sequence). The CDR3 sequence is CSATRDAYYNQRQHF. In DNA, the CDR3 is TGCAGTGCTACCCGGGACGCGTACTATAATCAGCGCCAGCATTTT.

The J gene is TRBJ2-1, the V gene TRBV7-8; no clear D. CDR3 size: 14 residues. Germline lookup yields CDR1 SGHVS and CDR2 FQNEAQ. Trimming pared 2 bases from V and 7 bases from J, leaving 12 bases between. CDR3 in amino acids: CASSLLAGRNEQFF. The CDR3 DNA follows: TGTGCCAGCAGCTTATTGGCAGGCCGTAATGAGCAGTTCTTC.